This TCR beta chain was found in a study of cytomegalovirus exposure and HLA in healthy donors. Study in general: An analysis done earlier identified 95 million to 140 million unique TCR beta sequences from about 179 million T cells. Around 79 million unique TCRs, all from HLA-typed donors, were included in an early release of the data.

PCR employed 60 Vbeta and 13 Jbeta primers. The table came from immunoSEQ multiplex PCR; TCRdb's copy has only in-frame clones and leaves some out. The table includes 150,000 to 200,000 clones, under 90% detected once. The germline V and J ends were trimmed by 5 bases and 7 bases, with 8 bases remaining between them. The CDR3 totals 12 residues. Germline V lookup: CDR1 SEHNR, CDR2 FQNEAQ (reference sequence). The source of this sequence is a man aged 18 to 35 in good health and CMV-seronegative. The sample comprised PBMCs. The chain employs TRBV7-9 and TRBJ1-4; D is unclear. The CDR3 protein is CASSLLAEKLFF. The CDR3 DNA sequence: TGTGCCAGCAGCCTACTTGCTGAAAAACTGTTTTTT.